The rows below give T cell receptor beta chains drawn from one sample of a study of blood T cell repertoires in COVID-19. The data were produced by immunoSEQ multiplex PCR, yet TCRdb's version contains in-frame clones alone and is incomplete. This sample carries some 120,000 clones, 90% of them seen once, and the ten largest clones take 1.8%. Sequencing input: peripheral blood. The source of these receptors is a human donor with active COVID-19. The donor label of this sample is uncertain. The conserved cysteine and the conserved F or W are not part of the CDR3 here. Fields, in order: clone size, V gene, J gene, CDR3 protein. Only some rows state a clone size, as once, few, many or a class for expanded clones.

clone_size: once; v_call: TRBV6-5; j_call: TRBJ1-1; cdr3_aa: ASSPREGRAF
clone_size: NA; v_call: TRBV10-3; j_call: TRBJ2-1; cdr3_aa: AISGLAGGPNEQF
clone_size: once; v_call: TRBV5-1; j_call: TRBJ2-3; cdr3_aa: ASSLTRGPDTQY
clone_size: NA; v_call: TRBV9; j_call: TRBJ2-7; cdr3_aa: ASSVGGGLRHEQY
clone_size: NA; v_call: TRBV5-1; j_call: TRBJ1-1; cdr3_aa: ASLRVEGTEAF
clone_size: once; v_call: TRBV2; j_call: TRBJ1-2; cdr3_aa: ASSVGTDNYGYT
clone_size: NA; v_call: TRBV3-1/TRBV3-2; j_call: TRBJ2-5; cdr3_aa: ASRNSGGAQETQY
clone_size: NA; v_call: TRBV7-2; j_call: TRBJ2-4; cdr3_aa: ASRRDSNALGIQY
clone_size: NA; v_call: TRBV5-1; j_call: TRBJ1-1; cdr3_aa: ASSFDLNTANTEAF
clone_size: NA; v_call: TRBV7-3; j_call: TRBJ1-1; cdr3_aa: ASSLTGGAGTEAF
clone_size: few; v_call: TRBV18; j_call: TRBJ1-6; cdr3_aa: ASSPRGPGTGDRSPLH
clone_size: NA; v_call: TRBV7-8; j_call: TRBJ2-3; cdr3_aa: ASSARRDTQY
clone_size: NA; v_call: TRBV19; j_call: TRBJ1-5; cdr3_aa: ASSIDRGGQPQH
clone_size: NA; v_call: TRBV6-2/TRBV6-3; j_call: TRBJ2-5; cdr3_aa: ASSPRVTQY
clone_size: NA; v_call: TRBV2; j_call: TRBJ1-5; cdr3_aa: ASRQDISNQPQH
clone_size: NA; v_call: TRBV27; j_call: TRBJ1-4; cdr3_aa: ASSLFFRDRGSTNEKLF
clone_size: NA; v_call: TRBV10-2; j_call: TRBJ2-7; cdr3_aa: ASSPGQSYEQY
clone_size: NA; v_call: TRBV6-2/TRBV6-3; j_call: TRBJ2-1; cdr3_aa: ASSYSTSGENNEQF
clone_size: NA; v_call: TRBV4-3; j_call: TRBJ2-1; cdr3_aa: ASSQEPVGGTGLYNEQF
clone_size: NA; v_call: TRBV10-2; j_call: TRBJ1-4; cdr3_aa: ASSGGGRSSEKLF
clone_size: NA; v_call: TRBV6-2/TRBV6-3; j_call: TRBJ2-7; cdr3_aa: ASSLPGAAYEQY
clone_size: NA; v_call: TRBV18; j_call: TRBJ2-1; cdr3_aa: ASSAVAGGYNEQF
clone_size: NA; v_call: TRBV5-4; j_call: TRBJ2-5; cdr3_aa: ASSSMGHPGTQY
clone_size: NA; v_call: TRBV27; j_call: TRBJ2-7; cdr3_aa: ASSFKTSGGTSSYEQY
clone_size: NA; v_call: TRBV5-1; j_call: TRBJ2-5; cdr3_aa: ASSFGTSGVETQY
clone_size: NA; v_call: TRBV5-1; j_call: TRBJ2-2; cdr3_aa: ASSSQGSGELF
clone_size: once; v_call: TRBV2; j_call: TRBJ1-1; cdr3_aa: ASSRGWLNTEAF
clone_size: NA; v_call: TRBV28; j_call: TRBJ2-7; cdr3_aa: ASRAGTAHYEQY
clone_size: NA; v_call: TRBV4-1; j_call: TRBJ1-1; cdr3_aa: ASSQDLIRNTEAF
clone_size: NA; v_call: TRBV2; j_call: TRBJ1-4; cdr3_aa: ASLGRRGTNEKLF
clone_size: NA; v_call: TRBV18; j_call: TRBJ2-7; cdr3_aa: ASSPDRTYEQY